Below are 23 T cell receptor beta chains sequenced from a single sample in a study of regulatory T cells in long-lasting Graves disease. According to the study, TCR beta libraries were built with iRepertoire HTBI primers and CDR3-region Arm-PCR. TCRdb reprocessed the multiplex PCR reads with MiXCR, giving one entry per CDR3 protein. Here the sample spans around 460,000 distinct CDR3 sequences, 14% being singletons. Specified time point: newly diagnosed GD, antithyroid drugs for less than 3 months. The TCR library was made from RNA that had been extracted from PBMCs in TRIzol. These data also featured in a second study, about T cells in Graves' hyperthyroidism and ophthalmopathy.

The sample consisted of peripheral blood mononuclear cells (PBMCs), taken at new diagnosis, from a patient treated with antithyroid drugs. Receptors originate from a woman between 45 and 60 years old with Graves disease.

This clonotype was seen ten or more times. The chain joins TRBV28 to TRBJ2-7; either TRBD1 or TRBD2 may fit D (6 bases each). The CDR3 runs 16 residues. The V gene's germline CDR1 is MDHEN and CDR2 SYDVKM. The V end lost 5 bases, the J end lost 2 bases, and 19 bases lay between the germline ends. CDR3 residues: CASSGITWRGTYEQYF. The CDR3 DNA reads TGTGCCAGCAGTGGGATTACGTGGAGGGGGACCTACGAGCAGTACTTC.

J is TRBJ2-2 and V is TRBV6-1; 12 bases agree with TRBD1. Germline lookup yields CDR1 MNHNS and CDR2 SASEGT. This CDR3 region has 15 residues. The trim removed 5 bases at V and 6 bases at J, leaving 4 bases unmatched. CDR3 DNA: TGTGCCAGCAGTCAGGGGACAGGGGGCCCCGGGGAGCTGTTTTTT. Translated, it gives CASSQGTGGPGELFF.

The table lists this clonotype with many counts. The chain employs TRBV28 and TRBJ1-1; 8 nucleotides align to TRBD1. The CDR3 covers 13 residues. Germline loops: CDR1 MDHEN, CDR2 SYDVKM. Germline trimming cut 8 bases from V and 5 bases from J; bases unmatched to any gene: 7. The CDR3 DNA follows: TGTGCCAGCGGGCAGGGGGCTGGGACTGAAGCTTTCTTT. Its translation is CASGQGAGTEAFF.

This clonotype was detected a few times. J is TRBJ2-1 and V is TRBV28, with TRBD1 as a possible D gene (6 bases). CDR3 length: 11 residues. The V gene lost 11 bases and the J gene lost 10 bases, with 15 bases spanning the gap. Germline V gives CDR1 MDHEN, CDR2 SYDVKM. The CDR3 sequence: CAADQQGEQFF. The CDR3, as DNA: TGTGCCGCCGACCAACAGGGCGAGCAGTTCTTC.

This clonotype was picked up a small number of times. This CDR3 is CASSLGAGGFYEQYF. As DNA, the CDR3 is TGTGCCAGCAGCTTAGGGGCGGGAGGGTTCTACGAGCAGTACTTC. This chain uses TRBV11-2 with TRBJ2-7, with 9 bases that match TRBD2. The CDR3 length is 15 residues. Germline V lookup: CDR1 SGHAT, CDR2 FQNNGV. Germline trimming cut 1 base from V and 3 bases from J; bases unmatched to any gene: 4.

This clonotype was counted many times. The chain couples TRBV20-1 to TRBJ2-5; no clear D gene. V was pared by 5 bases and J by 0 bases, with 7 bases between. Germline V CDR1 and CDR2: DFQATT, SNEGSKA (reference sequence). This CDR3 has 12 amino acids. The CDR3 spells CSARAYQETQYF. CDR3 sequence (DNA): TGCAGTGCTCGGGCGTACCAAGAGACCCAGTACTTC.

This clonotype was picked up many times. The rearrangement uses TRBV3-1 and TRBJ2-1; 9 nucleotides match TRBD2. Germline V gene lookup returns CDR1 LGHDT and CDR2 YNNKEL (reference sequence). The trim removed 5 bases at V and 0 bases at J, leaving 5 bases unmatched. CDR3 length equals 16 residues. CDR3 nucleotide sequence: TGTGCCAGCAGCACTTCTAGCGGGACCTCCTACAATGAGCAGTTCTTC. Translating gives CASSTSSGTSYNEQFF.

This clonotype came up a few times. The J gene is TRBJ2-1, the V gene TRBV25-1; D is undetermined. The CDR3 length is 11 residues. CDR1 is MGHDK, CDR2 SYGVNS, per germline. Between the trimmed V and J ends, which lost 5 bases and 8 bases, there was a span of 7 bases. This chain's CDR3 is CASSWWDEQFF. CDR3 nucleotides: TGTGCCAGCAGTTGGTGGGATGAGCAGTTCTTC.

Many counts were recorded for this clonotype. The rearrangement uses TRBV7-2 and TRBJ1-5; no firm D call. Germline CDR1 SGHTA, CDR2 FQGNSA. V was trimmed by 2 bases and J by 4 bases, leaving 6 bases between them. This CDR3 is 13 amino acids long. For the CDR3, the DNA is TGTGCCAGCAGCTTATGGGGTAATCAGCCCCAGCATTTT. Amino acid sequence: CASSLWGNQPQHF.

This clonotype has a handful of counts. V is TRBV12-3 or TRBV12-4 and J is TRBJ2-1; D might be TRBD2 (5 bases). This CDR3 is built from 11 residues. V lost 10 bases to trimming and J lost 7 bases, with 11 bases between them. CDR3 in amino acids: CATERGNEQFF. The CDR3 DNA reads TGTGCCACCGAGCGAGGGAATGAGCAGTTCTTC.

In its sample, this clonotype was seen many times. The chain links TRBV2 to TRBJ1-1; D unresolved. This CDR3 region has 12 residues. Germline V gene data show CDR1 as SNHLY and CDR2 as FYNNEI. Trimming shortened V by 4 bases and J by 11 bases, and 14 bases separated the two germline ends. The CDR3 DNA reads TGTGCCAGCAGTGGTCAAGGGCTTAAGGCTTTCTTT. It specifies CASSGQGLKAFF.

This clonotype was seen only a few times. The chain uses TRBV24-1 and TRBJ2-3; D uncertain. From germline, CDR1 is KGHDR and CDR2 SFDVKD. V lost 5 bases, J lost 7 bases, and 12 bases lay in between. The CDR3 covers 13 residues. This CDR3 reads CATSVVGTNTQYF. Here the CDR3 DNA reads TGTGCCACCAGTGTGGTGGGAACAAATACGCAGTATTTT.

This clonotype showed up many times. The gene calls are TRBV18 and TRBJ1-3, with D unresolved. CDR1 and CDR2 from the germline V gene are KGHSH and LQKENI. The V and J ends lost 2 bases and 0 bases respectively, with 2 bases between them. The CDR3 is 13 amino acids. The CDR3 coding sequence is TGTGCCAGCTCACCAGGCTCTGGAAACACCATATATTTT. Translation: CASSPGSGNTIYF.

The chain joins TRBV19 to TRBJ2-3; perhaps TRBD1 as D (6 bases). The V gene lost 10 bases and the J gene lost 6 bases, with 11 bases spanning the gap. From germline, CDR1 is LNHDA and CDR2 SQIVND (reference sequence). The CDR3 spans 11 residues. The CDR3: CATTGWDTQYF. The CDR3 bases are TGTGCCACCACAGGGTGGGATACGCAGTATTTT.

The chain combines TRBV28 with TRBJ2-1; the D is unclear. V lost 2 bases to trimming and J lost 5 bases, with 10 bases between them. The germline CDR1 and CDR2 sequences are MDHEN and SYDVKM. CDR3 length equals 14 residues. The CDR3 sequence: CASSLRRIHNEQFF. In DNA form, the CDR3 reads TGTGCCAGCAGTTTAAGGCGGATTCACAATGAGCAGTTCTTC.

This clonotype was counted at least ten times. The J gene is TRBJ2-7, the V gene TRBV10-3; D gene unclear. The CDR3 contains 15 residues. V shed 5 bases and J shed 7 bases, with 21 bases lying between them. Germline V CDR1 and CDR2: ENHRY, SYGVKD. CDR3 DNA sequence: TGTGCCATCAGTTCAGCCGAGGAAACTCCTGGGGAGCAGTACTTC. Translation: CAISSAEETPGEQYF.

This clonotype was observed a handful of times. The V and J genes are TRBV24-1 and TRBJ2-5, with 8 bases matching TRBD1. Trimming cost V 5 bases and J 9 bases; bases outside gene matches: 7. Germline V CDR1 and CDR2: KGHDR, SFDVKD. This CDR3 has 13 amino acids. The CDR3, as DNA: TGTGCCACCAGTGGGGCAGGGGGACAGGCCCAGTACTTC. Its protein is CATSGAGGQAQYF.

This clonotype has ten or more counts. The chain carries TRBV11-1 and TRBJ2-3; 14 bases agree with TRBD2. The V gene's germline CDR1 is SGHAT and CDR2 FQDESV (reference sequence). This CDR3 region has 16 residues. Trimming at V came to 5 bases and at J to 4 bases, leaving 5 bases not matched to a gene. The CDR3 nucleotides read TGTGCCAGCAGCAAAGGGACTAGCGGGAGTGCAGATACGCAGTATTTT. This sequence encodes CASSKGTSGSADTQYF.

The chain links TRBV10-3 to TRBJ2-1; D gene uncertain. The CDR3 spans 11 residues. Trimming cost V 8 bases and J 10 bases, with 12 bases left between them. Germline V gene data show CDR1 as ENHRY and CDR2 as SYGVKD. The CDR3: CAIGKANEQFF. CDR3 sequence (DNA): TGTGCCATCGGCAAAGCGAACGAGCAGTTCTTC.

The count of this clonotype is one. J is TRBJ2-1 and V is TRBV24-1, with D unresolved. The germline V gene encodes CDR1 KGHDR and CDR2 SFDVKD. This CDR3 spans 16 amino acids. V was shortened by 3 bases and J by 6 bases, with 17 bases between the two germline ends. This chain's CDR3 is CATSDPLAPAVNEQFF. CDR3 nucleotides: TGTGCCACCAGTGATCCCCTGGCCCCAGCCGTCAATGAGCAGTTCTTC.

The chain is built from TRBV19 and TRBJ2-3; no firm D call. Trimming removed 3 bases from V and 6 bases from J, with 7 bases in between. From germline, CDR1 is LNHDA and CDR2 SQIVND (reference sequence). The CDR3 is 12 residues long. This CDR3 is CASSIRADTQYF. As DNA, the CDR3 is TGTGCCAGTAGTATTCGGGCGGATACGCAGTATTTT.

This clonotype was counted between two and nine times. CDR3 amino acids: CASSLSASGRAFGELFF. For the CDR3, the DNA is TGTGCCAGCAGTTTATCGGCTAGCGGGAGGGCCTTCGGGGAGCTGTTTTTT. The chain recombines TRBV28 with TRBJ2-2, with 12 bases matching TRBD2. Looked up from germline, CDR1 is MDHEN and CDR2 is SYDVKM. CDR3 size: 17 residues. Unmatched junction bases numbered 7, after V lost 1 base and J lost 7 bases.

This clonotype was detected ten times or more. The chain couples TRBV7-9 to TRBJ2-1; no definite D call. V was pared by 3 bases and J by 5 bases, with 14 bases between. The germline CDR1 and CDR2 sequences are SEHNR and FQNEAQ (reference sequence). The CDR3 length is 15 residues. For the CDR3, the DNA is TGTGCCAGCAGCTTTCCCGGTTTTCCTAACAATGAGCAGTTCTTC. The encoded protein is CASSFPGFPNNEQFF.